This T cell receptor beta chain was observed in a study of shared clonotypes between healthy human individuals. Notes on the study in general: Memory subsets generally showed smaller estimated richness than naive subsets did. Non-shared clonotypes had lower generation probabilities than those shared by all four donors. Researchers sampled only blood; tissue repertoires likely differ.

As defined, naive CD8 cells were CD45RO-negative and positively selected for CCR7, with terminally differentiated effector memory CD45RA+ cells excluded. V lost 5 bases to trimming and J lost 1 base, with 9 bases between them. This CDR3 region has 13 residues. CDR1 is MNHEY, CDR2 SMNVEV, per germline (reference sequence). Comment on this clone: Its antigen is unidentified.

In the authors' methods: Filtering differed, since immunoSEQ gave only junction sequences and no quality scores. Clones were read by immunoSEQ multiplex PCR, and TCRdb kept only the in-frame ones, dropping some. The V and J calls and clone size come from that table; D and trimming were worked out from the DNA. This repertoire shows around 600,000 clones, 95% found once; its top ten account for 0.11%. The sample was naive CD8+ T cells sorted from blood. The TCR was taken from a woman aged 25 to 45 in good health. This chain connects TRBV27 to TRBJ2-7; D is ambiguous. The CDR3 protein is CASSLQESYEQYF. Here the CDR3 DNA reads TGTGCCAGCAGTCTTCAGGAATCCTACGAGCAGTACTTC.